Below, one T cell receptor (beta chain) is given with its context. These data originate in a study of blood T cell repertoires in COVID-19. J was trimmed by 4 bases and V by 1 base; bases with no gene match: 15. Germline values: CDR1 SGHVS, CDR2 FQNEAQ. This CDR3 is 18 amino acids long. TCRdb keeps only in-frame clones here, not all; method: immunoSEQ multiplex PCR. Of about 670,000 clones in the sample, about nine tenths were seen once. The rearrangement links TRBV7-8 to TRBJ1-2; 7 bases align to TRBD1. The source material was peripheral blood. The sequence derives from a woman under 30 with acute or convalescent COVID-19. The DNA of the CDR3 is TGTGCCAGCAGCTTAGTGGGTGGCAGGGGGGCATTAGTCTATGGCTACACCTTC. This sequence encodes CASSLVGGRGALVYGYTF.